A selection of T cell receptor beta chains follows, all from one sample in a study of blood T cells in healthy people across ages. One entry per CDR3 protein, called by TCRdb with MiXCR from the 5' RACE reads. Of roughly 570,000 distinct CDR3 sequences listed, roughly a quarter are singletons. Sequenced: blood. The receptors originated from a woman in her sixties or seventies in good health. Both conserved end residues are part of each CDR3. The D gene is left open where the match is weak. Clone sizes are given selectively: once, few, many, or a class where the clone is expanded.

J: TRBJ2-5
size: few
V: TRBV18
D: TRBD1
length: 15
DNA: TGTGCCAGCTCTCATCCGGGACAGAGTAAGGAGACCCAGTACTTC
CDR3: CASSHPGQSKETQYF

J: TRBJ1-5
size: -
V: TRBV5-5
D: -
length: 15
DNA: TGTGCCAGCAGCTTGGTAGTAGGGGTCGGGCAGCCCCAGCATTTT
CDR3: CASSLVVGVGQPQHF

J: TRBJ1-1
size: -
V: TRBV7-2
D: TRBD1
length: 15
DNA: TGTGCCAGCAACCTCCTGGGACAGGGAAGGGAATCAGCTTTCTTT
CDR3: CASNLLGQGRESAFF

J: TRBJ1-1
size: -
V: TRBV5-1
D: -
length: 14
DNA: TGCGCCAGCAGCTTAAGGATGACGAACACTGAAGCTTTCTTT
CDR3: CASSLRMTNTEAFF

J: TRBJ1-2
size: once
V: TRBV6-5
D: TRBD1
length: 16
DNA: TGTGCCAGCAGTTGGGACAGGGGTAGATCTAACTATGGCTACACCTTC
CDR3: CASSWDRGRSNYGYTF

J: TRBJ2-3
size: -
V: TRBV10-3
D: TRBD2
length: 17
DNA: TGTGCCATCAGTTATTACGGACTGCGGGGGGGTGGAGATACGCAGTATTTT
CDR3: CAISYYGLRGGGDTQYF

J: TRBJ2-4
size: -
V: TRBV25-1
D: TRBD1
length: 14
DNA: TGTGCCAGCAGTGGGGGGGACAGGAAAAACATTCAGTACTTC
CDR3: CASSGGDRKNIQYF

J: TRBJ1-1
size: few
V: TRBV29-1
D: TRBD1
length: 14
DNA: TGCAGCGTTGACTTTAGGACAGGGAACACTGAAGCTTTCTTT
CDR3: CSVDFRTGNTEAFF

J: TRBJ2-5
size: many
V: TRBV2
D: -
length: 13
DNA: TGTGCCAGCAGTGCTCGGCTCGGGGAGACCCAGTACTTC
CDR3: CASSARLGETQYF

J: TRBJ1-5
size: few
V: TRBV11-2
D: -
length: 14
DNA: TGTGCCAGCAGCCCAGATCTGGGGCAGCGGCCCCAGCATTTT
CDR3: CASSPDLGQRPQHF

J: TRBJ2-7
size: -
V: TRBV7-2
D: -
length: 12
DNA: TGTGCCAGCAGCTTAGTAGATCTCGAGCAGTACTTC
CDR3: CASSLVDLEQYF

J: TRBJ2-7
size: -
V: TRBV6-5
D: TRBD1
length: 15
DNA: TGTGCCAGCAGTTACCGGGGACAGGGCGGGTACGAGCAGTACTTC
CDR3: CASSYRGQGGYEQYF

J: TRBJ2-5
size: few
V: TRBV6-2/TRBV6-3
D: -
length: 14
DNA: TGTGCCAGCAGTTACACGAGATGGCAAGAGACCCAGTACTTC
CDR3: CASSYTRWQETQYF

J: TRBJ2-2
size: few
V: TRBV7-9
D: -
length: 15
DNA: TGTGCCAGCAGCCCCCAGGAAGGGCGGGGCGGGGAGCTGTTTTTT
CDR3: CASSPQEGRGGELFF

J: TRBJ1-4
size: few
V: TRBV20-1
D: -
length: 11
DNA: TGCAGAGCTAGCGGTAATGAAAAACTGTTTTTT
CDR3: CRASGNEKLFF

J: TRBJ1-1
size: -
V: TRBV6-2/TRBV6-3
D: -
length: 14
DNA: TGTGCCAGCACCGGGGGGGTGGTGAACACTGAAGCTTTCTTT
CDR3: CASTGGVVNTEAFF

J: TRBJ1-4
size: -
V: TRBV4-3
D: -
length: 13
DNA: TGCGCCAGCAGCCAAGACCAAGATGAAAAACTGTTTTTT
CDR3: CASSQDQDEKLFF

J: TRBJ1-4
size: few
V: TRBV7-2
D: -
length: 14
DNA: TGTGCCAGCAGCTTAGGCGGGTTCTACGAAAAACTGTTTTTT
CDR3: CASSLGGFYEKLFF

J: TRBJ2-3
size: many
V: TRBV6-6
D: -
length: 16
DNA: TGTGCCAGCAGCTTGGTAGGCAGGGCGTACACAGATACGCAGTATTTT
CDR3: CASSLVGRAYTDTQYF

J: TRBJ1-4
size: -
V: TRBV7-2
D: -
length: 14
DNA: TGTGCCAGCAGCTTATTTGCAACTAATGAAAAACTGTTTTTT
CDR3: CASSLFATNEKLFF

J: TRBJ1-2
size: -
V: TRBV29-1
D: TRBD1
length: 16
DNA: TGCAGCGCTGATCGACCTGGACAGGGGAAGGACTATGGCTACACCTTC
CDR3: CSADRPGQGKDYGYTF

J: TRBJ2-1
size: -
V: TRBV6-5
D: TRBD1
length: 14
DNA: TGTGCCAGCAGAGCCTGGGACAGCAACAATGAGCAGTTCTTC
CDR3: CASRAWDSNNEQFF

J: TRBJ2-7
size: -
V: TRBV12-3/TRBV12-4
D: -
length: 12
DNA: TGTGCCAGCAGTCCCCAGCTCGTTTGGCAGTACTTC
CDR3: CASSPQLVWQYF

J: TRBJ1-2
size: -
V: TRBV18
D: TRBD1
length: 16
DNA: TGTGCCAGCTCACTTCGGACAGGGGGCTCGAACTATGGCTACACCTTC
CDR3: CASSLRTGGSNYGYTF

J: TRBJ2-1
size: -
V: TRBV18
D: -
length: 16
DNA: TGTGCCAGCTCACCTAACAGGGCGGTGGGATACAATGAGCAGTTCTTC
CDR3: CASSPNRAVGYNEQFF

J: TRBJ1-1
size: -
V: TRBV2
D: TRBD1
length: 14
DNA: TGTGCCAGCAGTGTGACAGGGTTGAGGACTGAAGCTTTCTTT
CDR3: CASSVTGLRTEAFF

J: TRBJ2-5
size: few
V: TRBV5-1
D: -
length: 16
DNA: TGCGCCAGCAGCTTAGGACAAGGGGGAGCCGGAGAGACCCAGTACTTC
CDR3: CASSLGQGGAGETQYF

J: TRBJ1-6
size: few
V: TRBV4-3
D: -
length: 15
DNA: TGCGCCAGCAGCCAAGCCATCGCCGGGGGTTCACCCCTCCACTTT
CDR3: CASSQAIAGGSPLHF

J: TRBJ2-5
size: once
V: TRBV11-3
D: TRBD2
length: 14
DNA: TGTGCCAGCAGCTTATTGGGGGGGACAGAGACCCAGTACTTC
CDR3: CASSLLGGTETQYF

J: TRBJ2-5
size: few
V: TRBV10-3
D: TRBD2
length: 17
DNA: TGTGCCATCAGTGAGTCGATAGCGGGGACGCGTCAAGAGACCCAGTACTTC
CDR3: CAISESIAGTRQETQYF

J: TRBJ2-1
size: -
V: TRBV10-3
D: TRBD2
length: 17
DNA: TGTGCCATCAGAGGACTAGCGGGAGGGCCTTATCAAAGTGAGCAGTTCTTC
CDR3: CAIRGLAGGPYQSEQFF

J: TRBJ2-3
size: few
V: TRBV20-1
D: -
length: 13
DNA: TGCAGTGCTAGACACGGCGTCACAGATACGCAGTATTTT
CDR3: CSARHGVTDTQYF

J: TRBJ2-5
size: -
V: TRBV4-3
D: -
length: 14
DNA: TGCGCCAGCAGCCAGCACAGGGCTCCAGGGACCCAGTACTTC
CDR3: CASSQHRAPGTQYF

J: TRBJ1-2
size: -
V: TRBV7-9
D: -
length: 14
DNA: TGTGCCAGCAGCTTTGGCGGGGATAACTATGGCTACACCTTC
CDR3: CASSFGGDNYGYTF

J: TRBJ1-2
size: -
V: TRBV7-9
D: -
length: 13
DNA: TGTGCCAGCAGCTCACGGACGGCCTCCGGCTACACCTTC
CDR3: CASSSRTASGYTF

J: TRBJ2-3
size: few
V: TRBV3-1
D: TRBD2
length: 15
DNA: TGTGCCAGCAGCCAAGATATTAAGCGGGGCGATACGCAGTATTTT
CDR3: CASSQDIKRGDTQYF

J: TRBJ2-1
size: -
V: TRBV13
D: -
length: 15
DNA: TGTGCCAGCAGCTTAGGGACTGGGACTTTAGGGGAGCAGTTCTTC
CDR3: CASSLGTGTLGEQFF

J: TRBJ1-4
size: -
V: TRBV4-3
D: TRBD1
length: 16
DNA: TGCGCCAGCAGCCAAGACGGCAGGGGGAGGGCTGAAAAACTGTTTTTT
CDR3: CASSQDGRGRAEKLFF

J: TRBJ2-7
size: -
V: TRBV11-2
D: -
length: 14
DNA: TGTGCCAGCAGCCCGGGGCTTCTAAGTAATTCGCAGTACTTC
CDR3: CASSPGLLSNSQYF

J: TRBJ2-3
size: few
V: TRBV29-1
D: TRBD2
length: 14
DNA: TGCAGCGTTGAAAACGGGAGGGCACCAGATACGCAGTATTTT
CDR3: CSVENGRAPDTQYF

J: TRBJ1-1
size: few
V: TRBV20-1
D: -
length: 12
DNA: TGCAGTTCAATCCGAGGGGTATCTGAAGCTTTCTTT
CDR3: CSSIRGVSEAFF

J: TRBJ2-1
size: -
V: TRBV7-9
D: -
length: 11
DNA: TGTGCCAGCAGCCCCAACTCCGAGCAGTTCTTC
CDR3: CASSPNSEQFF

J: TRBJ2-5
size: -
V: TRBV5-5
D: TRBD2
length: 15
DNA: TGTGTCAGCAGCTTAGCGGGGGGGCCTAGAGAGACCCAGTACTTC
CDR3: CVSSLAGGPRETQYF

J: TRBJ2-3
size: -
V: TRBV5-1
D: TRBD2
length: 16
DNA: TGCGCCAGCAGCTTGTTGGCTAGCGGGACCACAGATACGCAGTATTTT
CDR3: CASSLLASGTTDTQYF

J: TRBJ1-1
size: -
V: TRBV12-5
D: TRBD1
length: 15
DNA: TGTGCTAGTGGTTTATCGACAGGGGGGCACACTGAAGCTTTCTTT
CDR3: CASGLSTGGHTEAFF

J: TRBJ2-5
size: few
V: TRBV25-1
D: TRBD1
length: 13
DNA: TGTGCCAGCACACAGGGGGCCCAAGAGACCCAGTACTTC
CDR3: CASTQGAQETQYF

J: TRBJ2-7
size: -
V: TRBV9
D: -
length: 15
DNA: TGTGCCAGCAGCGTAGGCGTCGCCAGCTCCTACGAGCAGTACTTC
CDR3: CASSVGVASSYEQYF

J: TRBJ2-6
size: -
V: TRBV10-3
D: TRBD2
length: 17
DNA: TGTGCCATCGCGTATGCGGTAGCGGGCTCTGGGGCCAACGTCCTGACTTTC
CDR3: CAIAYAVAGSGANVLTF

J: TRBJ1-2
size: -
V: TRBV10-3
D: -
length: 14
DNA: TGTGCCATCAGTGATGGGTATAAGGGCTATGGCTACACCTTC
CDR3: CAISDGYKGYGYTF

J: TRBJ2-3
size: -
V: TRBV7-2
D: -
length: 15
DNA: TGTGCCAGCAGAACCCGGGGGGCAGTGGCAGATACGCAGTATTTT
CDR3: CASRTRGAVADTQYF

J: TRBJ2-1
size: few
V: TRBV5-1
D: -
length: 11
DNA: TGCGCCAGCAGCTTGGAAAATGAGCAGTTCTTC
CDR3: CASSLENEQFF

J: TRBJ1-2
size: -
V: TRBV29-1
D: -
length: 12
DNA: TGCAGCGTTACAGGGAATAACTATGGCTACACCTTC
CDR3: CSVTGNNYGYTF

J: TRBJ2-1
size: -
V: TRBV6-5
D: -
length: 13
DNA: TGTGCCAGCAGTTCAGGCGTCTACAATGAGCAGTTCTTC
CDR3: CASSSGVYNEQFF

J: TRBJ2-7
size: -
V: TRBV3-1
D: -
length: 15
DNA: TGTGCCAGCAGCCCCAAAGCGCTAGGGACAAACGAGCAGTACTTC
CDR3: CASSPKALGTNEQYF